This T cell receptor beta chain was retrieved from a study of blood T cells in healthy people across ages. Germline V CDR1 and CDR2: MNHNY, SVGAGI (reference sequence). Between the trimmed V and J ends, which lost 2 bases and 0 bases, there was a span of 6 bases. The CDR3 spans 14 residues. Isolation yielded PBMCs, at least 6.5 million per sample, in every case. The use of a sample-barcoded 5' primer and a J-beta primer mix characterized a second PCR of roughly 7 to 12 cycles. TCRdb recomputed calls from the 5' RACE reads with MiXCR, one row per CDR3 protein. Of around 940,000 distinct CDR3 sequences in the sample, 45% to 60% are singletons; the top ten hold about 20%.

Material for sequencing was blood. The gene calls are TRBV6-6 and TRBJ2-3; no clear D gene. The sequence was collected from an older woman in good health. The CDR3 DNA is TGTGCCAGCAGTTACAGCTCCAGCACAGATACGCAGTATTTT. Encoded protein: CASSYSSSTDTQYF.